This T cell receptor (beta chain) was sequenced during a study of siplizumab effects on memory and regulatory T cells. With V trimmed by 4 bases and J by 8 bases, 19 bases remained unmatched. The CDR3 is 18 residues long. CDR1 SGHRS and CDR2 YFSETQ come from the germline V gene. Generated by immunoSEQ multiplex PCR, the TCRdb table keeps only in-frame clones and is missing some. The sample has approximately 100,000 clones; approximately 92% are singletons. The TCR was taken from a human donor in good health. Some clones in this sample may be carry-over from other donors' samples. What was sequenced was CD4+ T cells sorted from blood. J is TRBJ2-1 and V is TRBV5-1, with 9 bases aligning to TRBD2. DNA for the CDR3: TGCGCCAGCAGCGAACCCACCCGTCTAGCGGGACGGCGGGATGAGCAGTTCTTC. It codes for CASSEPTRLAGRRDEQFF.